The rows below give T cell receptor beta chains drawn from one sample of a study of blood T cell repertoires in COVID-19. Clones were read by immunoSEQ multiplex PCR, and TCRdb kept only the in-frame ones, dropping some. The repertoire consists of a few hundred thousand clones, with roughly 90% occurring once and the leading ten covering roughly 1.2%. Input material: peripheral blood. All receptors come from a man aged 35 to 55 with acute or convalescent COVID-19. Both conserved end residues are part of each CDR3. Where a row states a size, it is once, few, many or the class of an expanded clone; other rows omit it.

v_call cdr3_length clone_size cdr3_aa
TRBV5-1 14 NA CASSLLGGSYGYTF
TRBV5-1 13 NA CASSGQGTDTQYF
TRBV6-5 15 NA CASSYSVEGGLEQYF
TRBV5-4 15 few CASSLVSGDTGELFF
TRBV6-5 12 NA CASSGGPDTQYF
TRBV27 13 NA CASRTGSSYEQYF
TRBV27 13 NA CASSPFGGDIQYF
TRBV28 18 NA CASSPTSPGQGVSRGYTF
TRBV27 14 NA CASTGLSSYNEQFF
TRBV6-5 14 NA CASGSFWGGTEAFF
TRBV12-3/TRBV12-4 13 few CASLGIRAGEQYF
TRBV28 19 NA CASSVRSRYLSFSGTEAFF
TRBV7-3 16 NA CASSPQTSGRADEQFF
TRBV5-1 16 NA CASSLDAGASQETQYF
TRBV4-1 15 NA CASSQDGSGVYEQYF
TRBV7-9 15 few CASSSLDRPVRQAFF
TRBV12-5 16 NA CASGQRQGLGNQPQHF
TRBV14 15 NA CASSQGKGWQETQYF
TRBV4-1 15 NA CASSQAGTADEKLFF
TRBV5-6 15 NA CASSRRLAHTDTQYF
TRBV6-6 12 NA CASSYAGDEQFF
TRBV9 16 NA CASSAPTGTRNEKLFF
TRBV24-1 13 NA CATSDLIGETQYF
TRBV7-9 16 once CASSKWTSGSSDEQFF
TRBV18 13 NA CASSTTVNTEAFF
TRBV4-1 14 NA CASSPRGLGTEAFF
TRBV6-6 16 NA CASRKGARGLGGELFF
TRBV4-1 18 NA CASSQPSAGRIGIQTQYF
TRBV7-8 13 NA CASSLQGGAEAFF
TRBV15 15 NA CATSAEGPSYNEQFF
TRBV6-5 15 NA CASSRITGLDSPLHF
TRBV5-5 13 NA CASSLTGNTEAFF
TRBV19 15 NA CASRIAAGAWTEAFF
TRBV9 14 once CASSPLSSGNTIYF
TRBV6-5 14 NA CASSYGTPHTEAFF
TRBV7-2 18 NA CASSLAKGAGALGEKLFF